The 25 T cell receptor beta chains presented below share a single source sample, sequenced in a study of early T cells in non-severe SARS-CoV-2 infection. TCRdb reprocessed the 5' RACE reads with MiXCR, giving one entry per CDR3 protein. The sample contains tens of thousands of distinct CDR3 sequences, 7.7% of which appear only once. The source material was whole blood. These receptors were taken from an adult who was a healthcare worker with PCR-confirmed SARS-CoV-2 infection or an uninfected control (not recorded which).

This clonotype was recorded at least ten times. The chain links TRBV12-3 or TRBV12-4 to TRBJ2-7; the match to TRBD1 covers 8 bases. Germline trimming cut 9 bases from V and 5 bases from J; bases unmatched to any gene: 6. CDR3 length: 12 residues. CDR3 amino acids: CASQGARDEQYF. The DNA of the CDR3 is TGTGCCAGTCAGGGGGCAAGAGACGAGCAGTACTTC.

This chain links TRBV20-1 with TRBJ2-7, with D perhaps being TRBD1 or TRBD2 (5 bases each). With 4 bases removed from V and 3 bases from J, the gap between germline ends came to 10 bases. The CDR3 consists of 12 residues. Per the germline V gene, CDR1 is DFQATT and CDR2 is SNEGSKA (reference sequence). The CDR3 spells CSANRGVYEQYF. The CDR3 nucleotides are TGCAGTGCTAACCGAGGGGTCTACGAGCAGTACTTC.

The chain carries TRBV20-1 and TRBJ2-3, with TRBD2 identical over 11 bases. The CDR3 loop spans 16 amino acids. V was pared by 8 bases and J by 2 bases, with 12 bases of the junction left unmatched. Germline V gene data show CDR1 as DFQATT and CDR2 as SNEGSKA (reference sequence). The CDR3 is CSSGTSGALSTDTQYF. The CDR3 DNA follows: TGCAGTTCCGGGACTAGCGGAGCCCTCTCCACAGATACGCAGTATTTT.

This clonotype was seen a few times. This sequence joins TRBV28 and TRBJ1-1; maybe TRBD1 (5 bases). There are 14 residues in the CDR3. V was trimmed by 7 bases and J by 3 bases, leaving 15 bases between them. CDR1 is MDHEN and CDR2 is SYDVKM in the germline V gene. The CDR3: CASTYLGGDTEAFF. In nucleotides, the CDR3 is TGTGCCAGCACCTACTTGGGGGGAGACACTGAAGCTTTCTTT.

Only a few counts were recorded for this clonotype. This sequence joins TRBV5-6 and TRBJ1-1; 8 positions match TRBD1. V dropped 4 bases and J dropped 0; count of bases not matched to a gene: 2. The CDR3 covers 14 residues. Germline V CDR1 and CDR2: SGHDT, YYEEEE. CDR3 sequence reads: CASSATGVNTEAFF. The CDR3 DNA follows: TGTGCCAGCAGCGCGACAGGGGTGAACACTGAAGCTTTCTTT.

This clonotype was detected a few times. V gene TRBV3-1 combines with J gene TRBJ2-3; 9 bases are shared with TRBD2. The CDR3 has 16 amino acids. Germline loops: CDR1 LGHDT, CDR2 YNNKEL (reference sequence). J lost 3 bases, V lost 4 bases, and 8 bases had no gene match. CDR3 DNA: TGTGCCAGCAGCCCCCGTAGCGGGGGAGGAACAGATACGCAGTATTTT. The encoded protein is CASSPRSGGGTDTQYF.

The genes are TRBV27 and TRBJ2-1; D possibly corresponds to TRBD2 (5 bases). Trimming removed 3 bases at V and 3 bases at J, with 9 bases between. The V gene's germline CDR1 is MNHEY and CDR2 SMNVEV (reference sequence). This CDR3 has 14 amino acids. CDR3 in amino acids: CASSFNGVYNEQFF. The CDR3 nucleotides read TGTGCCAGCAGTTTCAACGGGGTCTACAATGAGCAGTTCTTC.

This clonotype has a handful of counts. The J gene is TRBJ1-6, the V gene TRBV20-1, with TRBD1 as a possible D gene (6 bases). V lost 5 bases, J lost 6 bases, and 14 bases lay in between. The CDR3 contains 14 residues. Germline loops: CDR1 DFQATT, CDR2 SNEGSKA (reference sequence). CDR3 in amino acids: CSASPGAGNSPLHF. Written as DNA, the CDR3 is TGCAGTGCTTCCCCAGGGGCGGGTAATTCACCCCTCCACTTT.

This clonotype has a count of ten or more. V is TRBV20-1 and J is TRBJ1-1; D remains ambiguous. The V gene lost 5 bases and the J gene lost 1 base, with 11 bases spanning the gap. The CDR3 is made up of 13 amino acids. Germline-derived CDR1 and CDR2 are DFQATT and SNEGSKA (reference sequence). This chain's CDR3 is CSAGKDGNTEAFF. Written as DNA, the CDR3 is TGCAGTGCTGGCAAGGACGGGAACACTGAAGCTTTCTTT.

The V gene is TRBV24-1, the J gene TRBJ1-1, with TRBD1 as a possible D gene (6 bases). This CDR3 contains 15 residues. Germline values: CDR1 KGHDR, CDR2 SFDVKD. V gave up 5 bases and J gave up 4 bases, with 16 bases separating them. CDR3 region: CATSAERGGSTEAFF. The CDR3 DNA reads TGTGCCACCAGTGCCGAGAGGGGGGGTAGCACTGAAGCTTTCTTT.

CDR3 sequence: CASSFHNEQFF. CDR3 DNA: TGTGCCAGCAGCTTTCACAATGAGCAGTTCTTC. V is TRBV7-2 and J is TRBJ2-1; D is undetermined. V was shortened by 3 bases and J by 5 bases, with 2 bases between the two germline ends. The CDR3 runs to 11 residues. Looked up from germline, CDR1 is SGHTA and CDR2 is FQGNSA.

This clonotype was found many times. The CDR3: CAWSVSVSGTEAFF. The DNA for the CDR3 is TGTGCCTGGAGTGTAAGTGTTTCAGGCACTGAAGCTTTCTTT. The chain employs TRBV30 and TRBJ1-1; D gene ambiguous. The V end was cut by 0 bases, the J end by 4 bases, with 12 bases between. Germline V gives CDR1 GTSNPN, CDR2 SVGIG (reference sequence). The CDR3 is 14 residues long.

This clonotype was observed a handful of times. The genes are TRBV29-1 and TRBJ1-2; no definite D call. V lost 3 bases, J lost 8 bases, and 13 bases lay in between. The germline gives CDR1 SQVTM, CDR2 ANQGSEA. This CDR3 spans 12 amino acids. CDR3 DNA sequence: TGCAGCGTTGATAGGGAGCCCGCCGGCTACACCTTC. Translating it yields CSVDREPAGYTF.

This clonotype was detected only a few times. This chain connects TRBV5-1 to TRBJ2-1; TRBD2 matches at 14 bases. V was pared by 4 bases and J by 4 bases, with 4 bases of the junction left unmatched. The CDR3 contains 16 residues. Germline values: CDR1 SGHRS, CDR2 YFSETQ. CDR3 sequence: CASSLGLAGEYNEQFF. CDR3 sequence (DNA): TGCGCCAGCAGCCTGGGACTAGCGGGAGAGTACAATGAGCAGTTCTTC. The full variable domain, its missing parts supplied by reference TRBV5-1 and TRBJ2-1, is KAGVTQTPRYLIKTRGQQVTLSCSPISGHRSVSWYQQTPGQGLQFLFEYFSETQRNKGNFPGRFSGRQFSNSRSEMNVSTLELGDSALYLCASSLGLAGEYNEQFFGPGTRLTVL.

There are many counts of this clonotype. The J gene is TRBJ1-1, the V gene TRBV3-1, with D unresolved. The germline V and J ends were trimmed by 3 bases and 2 bases, with 10 bases remaining between them. CDR1 is LGHDT and CDR2 is YNNKEL in the germline V gene (reference sequence). CDR3 length: 14 residues. Here the CDR3 DNA reads TGTGCCAGCAGCCACCGGGCCTCTAACACTGAAGCTTTCTTT. Amino acid sequence: CASSHRASNTEAFF.

This clonotype was detected ten times or more. J is TRBJ2-1 and V is TRBV7-3, with a possible D match to TRBD2 (5 bases). In germline, CDR1 is SGHTA, CDR2 FQGTGA. Trimming stripped 5 bases from V and 0 bases from J, with 11 bases between. The CDR3 has 15 residues. The CDR3 loop reads CASSQAASSYNEQFF. The CDR3 coding sequence is TGTGCCAGCAGCCAAGCGGCCAGCTCCTACAATGAGCAGTTCTTC. Complete variable domain (other parts from reference TRBV7-3 and TRBJ2-1): GAGVSQTPSNKVTEKGKYVELRCDPISGHTALYWYRQSLGQGPEFLIYFQGTGAADDSGLPNDRFFAVRPEGSVSTLKIQRTERGDSAVYLCASSQAASSYNEQFFGPGTRLTVL.

The chain uses TRBV2 and TRBJ2-7, with 7 bases identical to TRBD2. CDR1 and CDR2 from the germline V gene are SNHLY and FYNNEI. The V and J ends lost 5 bases and 8 bases, in that order; junction bases with no gene match: 6. CDR3 length: 12 amino acids. The DNA for the CDR3 is TGTGCCAGCAGTAGCGGGGAGTCGAAGCAGTACTTC. Translated: CASSSGESKQYF.

The DNA of the CDR3 is TGTGCCAGCAGCTTAGCGGTCGGGGTTGAGCAGTTCTTC. As protein: CASSLAVGVEQFF. This chain links TRBV7-8 with TRBJ2-1, with a possible D match to TRBD2 (5 bases). This CDR3 is built from 13 residues. Trimming removed 0 bases from V and 9 bases from J, with 9 bases in between. Germline CDR1 reads SGHVS; CDR2 reads FQNEAQ.

This clonotype was seen many times. The chain recombines TRBV28 with TRBJ2-3; possibly TRBD1 for D (6 bases). Germline loops: CDR1 MDHEN, CDR2 SYDVKM. The CDR3 is 13 amino acids. Trimming stripped 7 bases from V and 2 bases from J, with 10 bases between. CDR3 in DNA: TGTGCCAGCAAGAGGACAGACACAGATACGCAGTATTTT. This codes for CASKRTDTDTQYF.

The sample holds many counts of this clonotype. This chain links TRBV29-1 with TRBJ2-1, with 7 positions matching TRBD1. J was trimmed by 10 bases and V by 6 bases; bases with no gene match: 6. From germline, CDR1 is SQVTM and CDR2 ANQGSEA. CDR3 length equals 11 residues. DNA for the CDR3: TGCAGCGTGGCACAGGGGCGGGAGCAGTTCTTC. Protein: CSVAQGREQFF.

This clonotype showed up just a few times. Germline and junction disagree at one end, which may indicate a read error. The V call is TRBV20-1, the J call TRBJ2-1, with 7 bases aligning to TRBD2. The V gene's germline CDR1 is DFQATT and CDR2 SNEGSKA (reference sequence). The CDR3 is made up of 14 amino acids. The CDR3: CSAQWGEGNNKQFF. The CDR3 nucleotides are TGCAGTGCCCAGTGGGGGGAGGGGAACAATAAGCAGTTCTTC.

This clonotype was seen only a few times. The chain is built from TRBV3-1 and TRBJ1-4; maybe TRBD1 (6 bases). Trimming pared 4 bases from V and 4 bases from J, leaving 19 bases between. Germline V lookup: CDR1 LGHDT, CDR2 YNNKEL (reference sequence). The CDR3 is 17 amino acids. The CDR3: CASSPMHEGGSNEKLFF. In DNA form, the CDR3 reads TGTGCCAGCAGCCCGATGCACGAAGGGGGGAGTAATGAAAAACTGTTTTTT.

This clonotype was counted ten times or more. The rearrangement uses TRBV29-1 and TRBJ2-7; 10 bases are shared with TRBD1. The CDR3 totals 16 residues. Per germline, CDR1 SQVTM and CDR2 ANQGSEA. Germline trimming cut 3 bases from V and 2 bases from J; bases unmatched to any gene: 10. The CDR3 nucleotides read TGCAGCGTTGAGGACCGACAGGGGGCGGGGGCCTACGAGCAGTACTTC. It yields the protein CSVEDRQGAGAYEQYF.

The rearrangement joins TRBV28 to TRBJ2-3; 10 bases match TRBD2. Germline V gene lookup returns CDR1 MDHEN and CDR2 SYDVKM. The CDR3 loop spans 16 amino acids. J gave up 1 base and V 4 bases, and 5 bases lay outside the gene matches. CDR3 sequence reads: CASSSWTSGGTDTQYF. DNA of the CDR3: TGTGCCAGCAGTTCCTGGACTAGCGGAGGCACAGATACGCAGTATTTT.

The table lists this clonotype with a few counts. The gene calls are TRBV9 and TRBJ2-1, with TRBD2 as a possible D gene (6 bases). The V gene's germline CDR1 is SGDLS and CDR2 YYNGEE. V lost 5 bases and J 7 bases, leaving 16 bases between the germline ends. This CDR3 region has 14 residues. The CDR3 nucleotides are TGTGCCAGCAGTCAGGGACTCCAGGTTAATGAGCAGTTCTTC. Translating gives CASSQGLQVNEQFF.